The 6 T cell receptor beta chains reported below all come from one sample, sequenced in a study of control samples from healthy donors and cancer patients. Profiled with immunoSEQ multiplex PCR; TCRdb holds only in-frame clones, not every one. The table includes 100,000 to 150,000 clones, 75% to 95% detected once. The specimen was blood. Receptors originate from a young man in good health.

The chain recombines TRBV5-4 with TRBJ1-1; D may be TRBD1 (6 bases). The V and J ends lost 2 bases and 1 base respectively, with 12 bases between them. The CDR3 is made up of 15 amino acids. Per germline, CDR1 SGHNT and CDR2 YYREEE (reference sequence). The CDR3 coding sequence is TGTGCCAGCAGCTTAATCGGGGGGGCGAACACTGAAGCTTTCTTT. This codes for CASSLIGGANTEAFF.

Only one count was recorded for this clone. This chain links TRBV11-3 with TRBJ2-3; D perhaps matches TRBD2 (6 bases). Looked up from germline, CDR1 is SGHNT and CDR2 is YENEEA. Trimming shortened V by 4 bases and J by 0 bases, and 20 bases separated the two germline ends. The CDR3 loop spans 18 amino acids. As DNA, the CDR3 is TGTGCCAGCAGCTACACCGGCGGGGACCTCTCTAGCACAGATACGCAGTATTTT. This gives the protein CASSYTGGDLSSTDTQYF.

This chain uses TRBV6-1 with TRBJ1-2; D perhaps matches TRBD1 (5 bases). V lost 2 bases to trimming and J lost 1 base, with 14 bases between them. This CDR3 region has 16 residues. The germline gives CDR1 MNHNS, CDR2 SASEGT. The CDR3 protein is CASSERGPGGNYGYTF. The CDR3 bases are TGTGCCAGCAGTGAAAGGGGTCCAGGAGGTAACTATGGCTACACCTTC.

This sequence joins TRBV11-2 and TRBJ1-6; D might be TRBD1 (5 bases). Germline V lookup: CDR1 SGHAT, CDR2 FQNNGV. Trimming removed 3 bases at V and 6 bases at J, with 6 bases between. There are 13 residues in the CDR3. Here the CDR3 DNA reads TGTGCCAGCAGCTTGACAGTTAATTCACCCCTCCACTTT. This codes for CASSLTVNSPLHF.

The V and J genes are TRBV12-5 and TRBJ1-1, with TRBD1 matching over 8 bases. Germline V gene sequence: CDR1 LGHNT, CDR2 FRNRAP. The J segment lost 7 bases and the V segment lost 1 base, leaving 14 bases of the junction unmatched. This CDR3 region has 17 residues. For the CDR3, the DNA is TGTGCTAGTGGTTTGGCATCGGAATCAGGGGGCTTGGTTGAAGCTTTCTTT. This gives the protein CASGLASESGGLVEAFF.

J is TRBJ2-1 and V is TRBV24-1; maybe TRBD2 (6 bases). Germline V gene lookup returns CDR1 KGHDR and CDR2 SFDVKD. The CDR3 runs 16 residues. The V end lost 0 bases, the J end lost 8 bases, and 16 bases lay between the germline ends. The CDR3 sequence: CATSDLDPSGGDEQFF. CDR3 coding DNA: TGTGCCACCAGTGATTTGGATCCCTCAGGAGGGGATGAGCAGTTCTTC.